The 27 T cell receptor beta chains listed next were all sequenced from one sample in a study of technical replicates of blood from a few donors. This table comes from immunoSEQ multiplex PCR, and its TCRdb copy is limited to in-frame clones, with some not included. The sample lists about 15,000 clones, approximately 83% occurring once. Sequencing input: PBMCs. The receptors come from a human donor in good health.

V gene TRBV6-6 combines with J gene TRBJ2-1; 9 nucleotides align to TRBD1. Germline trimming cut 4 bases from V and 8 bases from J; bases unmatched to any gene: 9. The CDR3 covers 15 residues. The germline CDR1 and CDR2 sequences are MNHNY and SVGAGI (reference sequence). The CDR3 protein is CASSLGQGSFDEQFF. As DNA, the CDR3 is TGTGCCAGCAGTTTGGGACAGGGTTCATTCGATGAGCAGTTCTTC.

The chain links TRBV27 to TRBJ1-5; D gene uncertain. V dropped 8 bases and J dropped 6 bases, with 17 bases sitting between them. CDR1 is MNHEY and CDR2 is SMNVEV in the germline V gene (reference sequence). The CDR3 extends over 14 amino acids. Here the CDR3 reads CASLTQVEGQPQHF. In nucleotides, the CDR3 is TGTGCCAGCCTTACTCAGGTGGAGGGTCAGCCCCAGCATTTT.

CDR3 sequence: CATWGGYEQYF. As DNA, the CDR3 is TGTGCCACCTGGGGGGGCTACGAGCAGTACTTC. The chain uses TRBV28 and TRBJ2-7; 7 bases match TRBD2. CDR1 and CDR2 (germline): MDHEN, SYDVKM. The CDR3 length is 11 residues. V gave up 10 bases and J gave up 3 bases; unmatched junction bases: 3.

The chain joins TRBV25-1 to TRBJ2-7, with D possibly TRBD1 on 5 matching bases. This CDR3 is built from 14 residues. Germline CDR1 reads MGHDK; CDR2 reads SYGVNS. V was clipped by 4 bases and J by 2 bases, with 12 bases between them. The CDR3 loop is CASSGRGPPYEQYF. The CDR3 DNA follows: TGTGCCAGCAGTGGTAGGGGTCCCCCCTACGAGCAGTACTTC.

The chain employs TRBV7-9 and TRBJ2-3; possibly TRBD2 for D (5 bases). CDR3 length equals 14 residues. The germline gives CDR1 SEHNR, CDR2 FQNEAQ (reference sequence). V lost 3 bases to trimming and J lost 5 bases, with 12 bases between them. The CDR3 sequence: CASSFGVSGDTQYF. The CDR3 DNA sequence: TGTGCCAGCAGCTTCGGGGTTTCGGGAGATACGCAGTATTTT.

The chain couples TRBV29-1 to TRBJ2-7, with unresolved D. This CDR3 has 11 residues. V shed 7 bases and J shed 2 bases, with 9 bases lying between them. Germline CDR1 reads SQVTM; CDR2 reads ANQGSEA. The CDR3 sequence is CSARRAYEQYF. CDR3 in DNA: TGCAGCGCCCGACGGGCCTACGAGCAGTACTTC.

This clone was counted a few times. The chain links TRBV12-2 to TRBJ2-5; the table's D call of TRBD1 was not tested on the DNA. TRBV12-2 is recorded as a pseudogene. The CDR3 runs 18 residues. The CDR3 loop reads CASRPAKGDRGDQETQYF. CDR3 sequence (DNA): TGTGCAAGTCGCCCCGCGAAAGGGGACAGGGGAGACCAAGAGACCCAGTACTTC.

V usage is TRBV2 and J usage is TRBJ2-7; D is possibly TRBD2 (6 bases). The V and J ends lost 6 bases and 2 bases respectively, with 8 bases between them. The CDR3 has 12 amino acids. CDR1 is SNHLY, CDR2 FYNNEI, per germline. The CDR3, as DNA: TGTGCCAGCAGGGAGGGACCCTACGAGCAGTACTTC. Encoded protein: CASREGPYEQYF.

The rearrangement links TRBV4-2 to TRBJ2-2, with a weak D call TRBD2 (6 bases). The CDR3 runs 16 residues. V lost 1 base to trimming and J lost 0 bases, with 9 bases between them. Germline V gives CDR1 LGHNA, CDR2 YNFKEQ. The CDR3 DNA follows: TGTGCCAGCAGCCAAGCTACGGGAGCGAACACCGGGGAGCTGTTTTTT. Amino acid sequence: CASSQATGANTGELFF.

The CDR3 region is CAITEDLSNQPQHF. Written as DNA, the CDR3 is TGTGCCATCACCGAGGATCTTAGCAATCAGCCCCAGCATTTT. The chain links TRBV10-3 to TRBJ1-5; the D is unclear. The CDR3 totals 14 residues. Germline CDR1 reads ENHRY; CDR2 reads SYGVKD. V was shortened by 7 bases and J by 0 bases, with 10 bases between the two germline ends.

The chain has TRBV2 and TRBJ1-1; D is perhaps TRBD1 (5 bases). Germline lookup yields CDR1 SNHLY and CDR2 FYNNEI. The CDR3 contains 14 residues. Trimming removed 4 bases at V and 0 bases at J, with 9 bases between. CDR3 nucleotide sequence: TGTGCCAGCAGTGGTCAGGGTATGAACACTGAAGCTTTCTTT. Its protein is CASSGQGMNTEAFF. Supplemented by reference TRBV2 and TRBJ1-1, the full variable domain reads EPEVTQTPSHQVTQMGQEVILRCVPISNHLYFYWYRQILGQKVEFLVSFYNNEISEKSEIFDDQFSVERPDGSNFTLKIRSTKLEDSAMYFCASSGQGMNTEAFFGQGTRLTVV.

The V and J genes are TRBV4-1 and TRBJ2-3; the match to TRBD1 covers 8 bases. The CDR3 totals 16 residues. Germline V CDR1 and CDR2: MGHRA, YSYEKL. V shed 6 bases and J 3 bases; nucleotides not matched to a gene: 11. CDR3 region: CASSRERQGLTDTQYF. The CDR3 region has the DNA TGCGCCAGCAGTAGGGAGAGACAGGGGTTAACAGATACGCAGTATTTT.

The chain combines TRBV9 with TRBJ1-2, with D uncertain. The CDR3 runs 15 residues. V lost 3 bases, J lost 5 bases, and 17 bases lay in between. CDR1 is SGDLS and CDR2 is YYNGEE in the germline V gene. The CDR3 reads CASSASGSKRYGYTF. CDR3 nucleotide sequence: TGTGCCAGCAGCGCGTCGGGGAGCAAGAGGTATGGCTACACCTTC.

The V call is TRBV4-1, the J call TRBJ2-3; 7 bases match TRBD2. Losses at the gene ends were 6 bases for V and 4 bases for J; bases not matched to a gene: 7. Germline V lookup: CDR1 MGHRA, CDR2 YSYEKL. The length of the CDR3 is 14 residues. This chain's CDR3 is CASSLGGVADTQYF. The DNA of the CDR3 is TGCGCCAGCAGTCTTGGGGGGGTGGCAGATACGCAGTATTTT.

As DNA, the CDR3 is TGTGCCAGCAGCGTTTTCGGGAGTATTCCGGATGAGCAGTTCTTC. Translating gives CASSVFGSIPDEQFF. The chain is built from TRBV9 and TRBJ2-1, with a possible D match to TRBD2 (6 bases). From germline, CDR1 is SGDLS and CDR2 YYNGEE. This CDR3 region has 15 residues. Trimming left V 2 bases short and J 8 bases short, with 17 bases between.

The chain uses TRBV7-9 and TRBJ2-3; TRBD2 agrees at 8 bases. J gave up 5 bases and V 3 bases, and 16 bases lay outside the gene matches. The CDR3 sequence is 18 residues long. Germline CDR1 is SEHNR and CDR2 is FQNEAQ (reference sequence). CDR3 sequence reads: CASSFSPSGLPGGDTQYF. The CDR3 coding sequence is TGTGCCAGCAGCTTCTCCCCTAGCGGGCTGCCTGGGGGAGATACGCAGTATTTT.

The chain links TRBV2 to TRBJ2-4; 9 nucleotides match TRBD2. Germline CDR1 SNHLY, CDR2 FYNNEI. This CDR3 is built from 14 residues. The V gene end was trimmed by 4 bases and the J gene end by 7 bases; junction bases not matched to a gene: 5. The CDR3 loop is CASSVREGPNIQYF. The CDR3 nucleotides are TGTGCCAGCAGTGTGCGGGAGGGCCCCAACATTCAGTACTTC.

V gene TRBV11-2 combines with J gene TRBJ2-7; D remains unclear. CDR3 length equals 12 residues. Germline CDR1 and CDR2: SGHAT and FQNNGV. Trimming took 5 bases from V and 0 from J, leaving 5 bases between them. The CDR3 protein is CASSRSSYEQYF. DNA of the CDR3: TGTGCCAGCAGCCGGAGCTCCTACGAGCAGTACTTC. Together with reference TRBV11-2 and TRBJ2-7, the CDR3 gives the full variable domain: EAGVAQSPRYKIIEKRQSVAFWCNPISGHATLYWYQQILGQGPKLLIQFQNNGVVDDSQLPKDRFSAERLKGVDSTLKIQPAKLEDSAVYLCASSRSSYEQYFGPGTRLTVT.

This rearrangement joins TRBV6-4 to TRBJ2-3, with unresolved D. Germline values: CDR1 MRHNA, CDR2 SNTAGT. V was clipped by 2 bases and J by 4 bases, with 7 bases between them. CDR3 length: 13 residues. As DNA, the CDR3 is TGTGCCAGCAGTGACGCCCGAGCAGATACGCAGTATTTT. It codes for CASSDARADTQYF.

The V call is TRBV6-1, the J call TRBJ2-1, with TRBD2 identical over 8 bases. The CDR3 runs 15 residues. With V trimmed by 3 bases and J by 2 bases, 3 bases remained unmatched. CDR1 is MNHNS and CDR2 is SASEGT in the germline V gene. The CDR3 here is CASSDGTRTYNEQFF. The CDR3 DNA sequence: TGTGCCAGCAGTGATGGGACTAGGACCTACAATGAGCAGTTCTTC.

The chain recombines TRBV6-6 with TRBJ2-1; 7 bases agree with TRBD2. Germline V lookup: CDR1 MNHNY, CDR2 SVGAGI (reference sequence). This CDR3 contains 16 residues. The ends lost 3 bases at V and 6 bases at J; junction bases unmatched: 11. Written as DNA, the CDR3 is TGTGCCAGCAGTTATATGGGGTCGGGAGGCTTCAATGAGCAGTTCTTC. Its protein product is CASSYMGSGGFNEQFF.

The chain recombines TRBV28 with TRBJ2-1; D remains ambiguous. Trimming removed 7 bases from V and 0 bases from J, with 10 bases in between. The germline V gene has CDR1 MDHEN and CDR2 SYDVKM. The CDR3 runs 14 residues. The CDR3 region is CASKRELSYNEQFF. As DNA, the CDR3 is TGTGCCAGCAAGCGAGAGCTCTCCTACAATGAGCAGTTCTTC. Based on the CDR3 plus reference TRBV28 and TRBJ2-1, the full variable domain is DVKVTQSSRYLVKRTGEKVFLECVQDMDHENMFWYRQDPGLGLRLIYFSYDVKMKEKGDIPEGYSVSREKKERFSLILESASTNQTSMYLCASKRELSYNEQFFGPGTRLTVL.

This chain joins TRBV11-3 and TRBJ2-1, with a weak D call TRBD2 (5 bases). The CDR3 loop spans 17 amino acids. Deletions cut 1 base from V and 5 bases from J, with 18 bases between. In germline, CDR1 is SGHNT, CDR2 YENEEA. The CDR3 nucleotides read TGTGCCAGCAGCTTAGGGTTTTGGGGAGACTTAAACAATGAGCAGTTCTTC. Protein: CASSLGFWGDLNNEQFF.

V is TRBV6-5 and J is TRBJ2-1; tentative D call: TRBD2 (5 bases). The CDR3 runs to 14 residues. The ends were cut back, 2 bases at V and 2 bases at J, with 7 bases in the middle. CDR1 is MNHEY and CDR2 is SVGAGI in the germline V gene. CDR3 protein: CASSYLAPYNEQFF. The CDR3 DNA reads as TGTGCCAGCAGTTACCTAGCACCCTACAATGAGCAGTTCTTC.

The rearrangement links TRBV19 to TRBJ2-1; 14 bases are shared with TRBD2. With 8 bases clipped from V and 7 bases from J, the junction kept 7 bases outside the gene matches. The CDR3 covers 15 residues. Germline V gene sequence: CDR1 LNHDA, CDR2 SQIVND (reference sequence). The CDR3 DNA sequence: TGTGCCAGTGATCGGGGACTAGCGGGAGTAAATGAGCAGTTCTTC. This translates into CASDRGLAGVNEQFF.

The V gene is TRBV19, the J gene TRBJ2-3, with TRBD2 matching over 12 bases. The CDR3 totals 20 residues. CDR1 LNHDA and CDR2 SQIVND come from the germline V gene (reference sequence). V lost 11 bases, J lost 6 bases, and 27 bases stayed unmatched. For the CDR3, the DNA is TGTGCCTCAGCGCCCGCATGGACCCGTCTAGCGGGAGGGCCGAGGGATACGCAGTATTTT. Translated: CASAPAWTRLAGGPRDTQYF.

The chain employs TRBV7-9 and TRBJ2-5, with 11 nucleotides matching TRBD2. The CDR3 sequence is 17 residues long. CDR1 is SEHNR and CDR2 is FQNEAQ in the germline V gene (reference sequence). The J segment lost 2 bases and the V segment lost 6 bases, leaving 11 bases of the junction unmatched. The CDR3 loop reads CASSSRLGLAVQETQYF. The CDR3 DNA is TGTGCCAGCAGTTCCCGATTGGGACTAGCGGTTCAAGAGACCCAGTACTTC.